These T cell receptor beta chains were read from a single sample in a study of T cell responses to AZD1222 COVID-19 vaccine. Produced via immunoSEQ multiplex PCR; TCRdb's table is partial and in-frame only. Among under 200,000 clones listed, 90% were seen once. The starting material was peripheral blood, obtained on day 0 of AZD1222 vaccination. These receptors all come from an adult in good health. CDR3s include the opening cysteine and the closing phenylalanine or tryptophan. Each record gives: CDR3 length, J gene, clone size, D gene, V gene, CDR3 protein, CDR3 DNA. A D gene is named only where the DNA matches it firmly. Only some rows state a clone size, as once, few, many or a class for expanded clones.

>14|TRBJ1-2|-|-|TRBV20-1
CSASWQGSDYGYTF
TGCAGTGCTAGTTGGCAGGGGAGCGACTATGGCTACACCTTC
>15|TRBJ2-7|-|TRBD1|TRBV7-9
CASSLSGQGIYEQYF
TGTGCCAGCAGCTTGTCGGGACAGGGGATATACGAGCAGTACTTC
>14|TRBJ1-2|-|TRBD1|TRBV28
CASRIPGQAYGYTF
TGTGCCAGCAGGATCCCGGGACAGGCCTATGGCTACACCTTC
>13|TRBJ1-1|-|-|TRBV12-3/TRBV12-4
CASSLALETEAFF
TGTGCCAGCAGTTTAGCTTTAGAAACTGAAGCTTTCTTT
>16|TRBJ1-2|-|-|TRBV6-5
CASSYSPYRASYGYTF
TGTGCCAGCAGTTACTCGCCTTACAGGGCTAGCTATGGCTACACCTTC
>14|TRBJ2-2|-|TRBD1|TRBV6-2/TRBV6-3
CASSVQGRTGELFF
TGTGCCAGCAGTGTACAGGGGCGGACCGGGGAGCTGTTTTTT
>14|TRBJ1-3|-|TRBD1|TRBV2
CASRAQGAGNTIYF
TGTGCCAGCAGGGCACAGGGGGCTGGAAACACCATATATTTT
>14|TRBJ1-3|-|-|TRBV30
CAWSTGLGGNTIYF
TGTGCCTGGAGTACGGGGTTAGGAGGAAACACCATATATTTT
>16|TRBJ1-1|-|-|TRBV5-1
CASSLASTGMNTEAFF
TGCGCCAGCAGCTTGGCCTCTACAGGGATGAACACTGAAGCTTTCTTT
>12|TRBJ1-5|few|TRBD1|TRBV27
CASSSGGRPQHF
TGTGCCAGCAGTTCAGGGGGGCGGCCCCAGCATTTT
>15|TRBJ1-1|once|TRBD1|TRBV28
CASSLSTGPNTEAFF
TGTGCCAGCAGTCTCTCGACAGGGCCGAACACTGAAGCTTTCTTT
>15|TRBJ1-5|once|TRBD1|TRBV7-2
CASSPGGLSNQPQHF
TGTGCCAGCAGCCCAGGGGGCTTAAGCAATCAGCCCCAGCATTTT
>14|TRBJ1-3|once|-|TRBV9
CASSLTNLENTIYF
TGTGCCAGCAGCCTTACCAACTTGGAAAACACCATATATTTT
>15|TRBJ1-1|-|TRBD1|TRBV18
CASSPRQGKNTEAFF
TGTGCCAGCTCACCACGACAGGGGAAGAACACTGAAGCTTTCTTT
>16|TRBJ2-5|few|TRBD2|TRBV5-1
CASSLGLAGARETQYF
TGCGCCAGCAGCCTCGGACTAGCGGGGGCAAGGGAGACCCAGTACTTC
>15|TRBJ1-1|few|-|TRBV28
CASSLGQGLNTEAFF
TGTGCCAGCAGTTTAGGGCAGGGGTTGAACACTGAAGCTTTCTTT
>17|TRBJ2-1|-|TRBD2|TRBV28
CASSPGTSGALYNEQFF
TGTGCCAGCAGTCCTGGGACTAGCGGGGCCCTATACAATGAGCAGTTCTTC
>13|TRBJ1-1|-|-|TRBV2
CASTDGGRTEAFF
TGTGCCAGCACTGACGGGGGGCGGACTGAAGCTTTCTTT
>13|TRBJ2-1|-|TRBD1|TRBV9
CASTEGQDNEQFF
TGTGCCAGCACTGAAGGACAGGACAATGAGCAGTTCTTC
>15|TRBJ2-5|-|-|TRBV7-2
CASSLARAAGETQYF
TGTGCCAGCAGCTTAGCGCGCGCCGCGGGGGAGACCCAGTACTTC
>18|TRBJ1-2|-|-|TRBV23-1
CASSQSSQPRTENYGYTF
TGCGCCAGCAGTCAATCGAGCCAACCCAGGACGGAAAACTATGGCTACACCTTC
>15|TRBJ2-7|-|-|TRBV28
CASSSPSGLIYEQYF
TGTGCCAGCAGTTCCCCATCGGGCCTGATCTACGAGCAGTACTTC